What follows are 16 T cell receptor beta chains derived from one specimen sequenced in a study of T cells in Graves' hyperthyroidism and ophthalmopathy. Amplification yielded TCR beta CDR3 regions, with RNA transcripts as the source. TCR CDR3 regions were first amplified by RT-PCR with HTBI primers. In TCRdb, the multiplex PCR reads were re-called with MiXCR into one record per CDR3 protein. The sample has 650,000 to 700,000 distinct CDR3 sequences; roughly a sixth are singletons. The sequencing sample was made of blood. Receptors were obtained from a middle-aged man with Graves' hyperthyroidism.

The chain links TRBV20-1 to TRBJ1-1; possibly TRBD1 for D (6 bases). Germline lookup yields CDR1 DFQATT and CDR2 SNEGSKA (reference sequence). Trimming removed 0 bases at V and 5 bases at J, with 16 bases between. CDR3 length equals 15 residues. The chain's CDR3 is CSARDRARGLTEAFF. Here the CDR3 DNA reads TGCAGTGCTAGAGATAGGGCCAGGGGATTGACTGAAGCTTTCTTT.

Comment on this clonotype: Since a much larger clone is just one base distant, this may be a read error. The J gene is TRBJ1-1, the V gene TRBV6-1; D is unresolved. The CDR3 is 15 residues long. Germline assignment: CDR1 MNHNS and CDR2 SASEGT. With 5 bases removed from V and 4 bases from J, the gap between germline ends came to 17 bases. The CDR3 bases are TGTGCCAGCAGTCTTACAAGGGCAGTCAGCACTGAAGCTTTCTTT. The encoded protein is CASSLTRAVSTEAFF.

The CDR3 coding sequence is TGTGCCAGCAGCCGGGACAGGGCCGCTGAAGCTTTCTTT. It translates to CASSRDRAAEAFF. This rearrangement joins TRBV7-9 to TRBJ1-1, with 9 bases matching TRBD1. V shed 5 bases, J shed 6 bases, and the junction held 4 bases outside the gene matches. Germline CDR1 SEHNR, CDR2 FQNEAQ (reference sequence). The CDR3 is 13 residues long. Supplemented by reference TRBV7-9 and TRBJ1-1, the full variable domain reads DTGVSQNPRHKITKRGQNVTFRCDPISEHNRLYWYRQTLGQGPEFLTYFQNEAQLEKSRLLSDRFSAERPKGSFSTLEIQRTEQGDSAMYLCASSRDRAAEAFFGQGTRLTVV.

This clonotype appeared many times. The V and J genes are TRBV20-1 and TRBJ2-3; TRBD1 agrees at 8 bases. In germline, CDR1 is DFQATT, CDR2 SNEGSKA (reference sequence). The CDR3 consists of 17 residues. With 2 bases clipped from V and 4 bases from J, the junction kept 14 bases outside the gene matches. The CDR3 DNA is TGCAGTGCTAGAATCCTAGGACAGGGTCTTTACGCAGATACGCAGTATTTT. Translated: CSARILGQGLYADTQYF.

In this sample, this clonotype turned up many times. This chain joins TRBV11-2 and TRBJ2-7, with 8 bases fitting TRBD2. The V segment lost 0 bases and the J segment 3 bases; nucleotides outside the gene matches: 10. The CDR3 is made up of 17 amino acids. CDR1 and CDR2 (germline): SGHAT, FQNNGV. Written as DNA, the CDR3 is TGTGCCAGCAGCTTAGAGTTCTGGTCGAGCGGGAGCTACGAGCAGTACTTC. Translating gives CASSLEFWSSGSYEQYF.

This clonotype was detected many times. This chain connects TRBV12-3 or TRBV12-4 to TRBJ2-5; D is undetermined. The CDR3 runs 11 residues. Trimming took 6 bases from V and 7 from J, leaving 9 bases between them. CDR3 nucleotides: TGTGCCAGCAGATACGACGCGACCCAGTACTTC. It translates to CASRYDATQYF.

J is TRBJ1-3 and V is TRBV2, with 9 bases identical to TRBD1. CDR3 length equals 15 residues. V was pared by 6 bases and J by 4 bases, with 7 bases of the junction left unmatched. Germline V gives CDR1 SNHLY, CDR2 FYNNEI. CDR3 nucleotides: TGTGCCAGCAGCCAATACAGGGGGCTAGGAAACACCATATATTTT. This encodes CASSQYRGLGNTIYF.

This clonotype has ten or more counts. The chain employs TRBV11-2 and TRBJ2-1; 9 bases map to TRBD2. The CDR3 totals 15 residues. V was pared by 3 bases and J by 8 bases, with 8 bases of the junction left unmatched. Germline V gene sequence: CDR1 SGHAT, CDR2 FQNNGV. In nucleotides, the CDR3 is TGTGCCAGCAGCTTGGGTAGCGGGAGAGGGCATGAGCAGTTCTTC. Encoded protein: CASSLGSGRGHEQFF.

This clonotype was seen at least ten times. CDR3 in amino acids: CASSFTGGQTQYF. The CDR3 region has the DNA TGTGCCAGCAGCTTTACAGGCGGCCAGACCCAGTACTTC. This chain uses TRBV11-3 with TRBJ2-5; D is possibly TRBD1 (5 bases). This CDR3 region has 13 residues. Germline CDR1 reads SGHNT; CDR2 reads YENEEA. V lost 3 bases to trimming and J lost 6 bases, with 11 bases between them.

The rearrangement joins TRBV20-1 to TRBJ1-3; D gene ambiguous. The CDR3 totals 14 residues. V shed 6 bases and J shed 3 bases, with 15 bases lying between them. The germline CDR1 and CDR2 sequences are DFQATT and SNEGSKA (reference sequence). CDR3 residues: CSAPARANGNTIYF. The CDR3 coding sequence is TGCAGTGCCCCCGCAAGGGCGAATGGAAACACCATATATTTT.

This clonotype was detected a few times. This may stem from a read error, because a much larger clone lies one nucleotide away. The V and J genes are TRBV7-2 and TRBJ2-1, with D hard to call. The V end lost 2 bases, the J end lost 9 bases, and 11 bases lay between the germline ends. Germline V gene sequence: CDR1 SGHTA, CDR2 FQGNSA. The CDR3 has 13 amino acids. The CDR3 DNA follows: TGTGCCAGCAGCTTACTGTCGATGAGTGAGCAGTTCTTC. This gives the protein CASSLLSMSEQFF.

The J gene is TRBJ2-1, the V gene TRBV7-8; tentative D call: TRBD1 (6 bases). CDR1 and CDR2 from the germline V gene are SGHVS and FQNEAQ. V was trimmed by 1 base and J by 8 bases, leaving 15 bases between them. The CDR3 has 15 amino acids. In nucleotides, the CDR3 is TGTGCCAGCAGCTTAGAAGCAGGGGCGATGCATGAGCAGTTCTTC. Residues: CASSLEAGAMHEQFF.

This clonotype was found many times. The chain recombines TRBV7-9 with TRBJ2-2, with 8 bases identical to TRBD2. V lost 7 bases, J lost 1 base, and 11 bases stayed unmatched. CDR3 size: 17 residues. Germline-derived CDR1 and CDR2 are SEHNR and FQNEAQ (reference sequence). This CDR3 is CASTLGPLAGNTGELFF. CDR3 nucleotide sequence: TGTGCCAGCACCCTTGGGCCTCTAGCGGGGAACACCGGGGAGCTGTTTTTT.

In its sample, this clonotype was seen many times. The J gene is TRBJ1-4, the V gene TRBV6-1, with D perhaps TRBD1 (6 bases). Germline V CDR1 and CDR2: MNHNS, SASEGT. Trimming pared 3 bases from V and 3 bases from J, leaving 14 bases between. CDR3 length equals 16 residues. CDR3 residues: CASSDRGPPANEKLFF. CDR3 in DNA: TGTGCCAGCAGTGACAGGGGACCTCCTGCTAATGAAAAACTGTTTTTT.

V usage is TRBV10-3 and J usage is TRBJ2-7, with 10 bases fitting TRBD1. CDR3 size: 13 residues. Germline V gene data show CDR1 as ENHRY and CDR2 as SYGVKD. Germline trimming cut 4 bases from V and 3 bases from J; bases unmatched to any gene: 0. The CDR3 bases are TGTGCCATCAGTGGGACAGGGGGCTACGAGCAGTACTTC. It codes for CAISGTGGYEQYF.

The chain is built from TRBV14 and TRBJ2-7; 9 bases match TRBD1. CDR1 and CDR2 (germline): SGHDN, FVKESK. The CDR3 has 13 amino acids. V lost 4 bases and J lost 8; bases outside the gene matches: 6. CDR3 residues: CASSLGTGKQQYF. The CDR3 nucleotides read TGTGCCAGCAGCCTTGGGACAGGGAAACAGCAGTACTTC.